This record looks at one T cell receptor (beta chain) sequence and its context. The sample is drawn from a study of CD8 T cells in ankylosing spondylitis. V shed 4 bases and J 0 bases; nucleotides not matched to a gene: 4. The CDR3 extends over 15 amino acids. TCRdb re-called the 5' RACE reads with MiXCR, one entry per CDR3 protein. Of hundreds of thousands of distinct CDR3 sequences in the sample, about a quarter were seen once. Input material: blood, either unsorted or a sorted T cell fraction (not recorded which). The rearrangement joins TRBV12-3 or TRBV12-4 to TRBJ2-3, with 7 bases fitting TRBD1. This clonotype was obtained from a male donor with ankylosing spondylitis or in good health (not recorded which). This chain's CDR3 is CASSWPGQSTDTQYF. In nucleotides, the CDR3 is TGTGCCAGCAGTTGGCCGGGACAGAGCACAGATACGCAGTATTTT.